The 5 T cell receptor beta chains below all came from one sample that was sequenced in a study of control samples from healthy donors and cancer patients. Some clones are missing from TCRdb's copy, which holds only in-frame ones; the method was immunoSEQ multiplex PCR. This sample yields 100,000 to 150,000 clones, of which about 88% are seen a single time; roughly 2% belongs to the top ten. The sample consisted of blood. These receptors were collected from a man aged 18 to 29 in good health.

V usage is TRBV10-2 and J usage is TRBJ2-3; no definite D call. V gave up 7 bases and J gave up 2 bases, with 7 bases separating them. The CDR3 length is 12 residues. Germline CDR1 reads WSHSY; CDR2 reads SAAADI. The CDR3 sequence: CASTINTDTQYF. For the CDR3, the DNA is TGCGCCAGCACGATTAACACAGATACGCAGTATTTT.

As regards this clone: At the DNA level, this CDR3 is encoded by other sequences in the same sample as well. For the CDR3, the DNA is TGCAGCGGTCACAGGGGGCACACCGGGGAGCTGTTTTTT. Amino acid sequence: CSGHRGHTGELFF. The chain joins TRBV29-1 to TRBJ2-2; 9 nucleotides match TRBD1. V shed 7 bases, J shed 3 bases, and the junction held 3 bases outside the gene matches. This CDR3 has 13 residues. Germline lookup yields CDR1 SQVTM and CDR2 ANQGSEA.

V is TRBV7-2 and J is TRBJ1-5; perhaps TRBD1 as D (5 bases). Germline-derived CDR1 and CDR2 are SGHTA and FQGNSA. V was cut by 2 bases and J by 3 bases, with 11 bases left in between. The CDR3 extends over 15 amino acids. Here the CDR3 DNA reads TGTGCCAGCAGCTTAAACCGGGGGGTCAATCAGCCCCAGCATTTT. As protein: CASSLNRGVNQPQHF.

The V and J genes are TRBV11-2 and TRBJ2-2; the D call may be TRBD1 or TRBD2 (6 bases each). This CDR3 spans 13 amino acids. The V end was cut by 7 bases, the J end by 6 bases, with 12 bases between. Germline V gene lookup returns CDR1 SGHAT and CDR2 FQNNGV. CDR3 nucleotide sequence: TGTGCCAGCAACAACCGGGGGCCCGGGGAGCTGTTTTTT. This gives the protein CASNNRGPGELFF.

The CDR3 DNA reads TGTGCCAGTAGTATCCGGGACAGGGGTCAGCCCCAGCATTTT. Amino acid sequence: CASSIRDRGQPQHF. The chain couples TRBV19 to TRBJ1-5; the match to TRBD1 covers 10 bases. The V gene's germline CDR1 is LNHDA and CDR2 SQIVND (reference sequence). J gave up 6 bases and V 3 bases, and 2 bases lay outside the gene matches. The CDR3 contains 14 residues.